This TCR beta chain was sequenced during a study of T cell clones after liver transplantation. Study-wide context: Graft-donor-reactive sequences were compared with third-party-reactive TCRbeta sequences from pre-transplant mixed lymphocyte reactions. Whole-study results and caveats: Compared with third party-reactive sequences, donor-reactive ones declined more, independent of withdrawal success.

Unstimulated PBMCs were sorted into CD3+CD4+ and CD3+CD8+ populations. Trimming removed 4 bases from V and 2 bases from J; junction bases left unmatched: 5. Germline V lookup: CDR1 MNHEY, CDR2 SVGAGI. This CDR3 has 14 amino acids. Clones were read by immunoSEQ multiplex PCR, and TCRdb kept only the in-frame ones, dropping some. Here the sample spans tens of thousands of clones, around 75% being singletons. This clone was seen only a few times. The antigen is unknown. This receptor was obtained from a human patient who received a liver transplant. Some T cells could come from the graft donor. This chain joins TRBV6-5 and TRBJ2-7, with 7 bases fitting TRBD1. This specimen consisted of CD8+ T cells from blood, obtained approximately 54 months after liver transplant. The DNA for the CDR3 is TGTGCCAGCAGTTCAACAGGGGCGACCTACGAGCAGTACTTC. This encodes CASSSTGATYEQYF.